This is a list of T cell receptor beta chains from one sample in a study of T cell responses to AZD1222 COVID-19 vaccine. Profiled with immunoSEQ multiplex PCR; TCRdb holds only in-frame clones, not every one. The data contain 110,000 to 150,000 clones, 70% to 90% of them seen just once; the ten biggest clones take up about 8%. The source was peripheral blood, collected on day 0 of AZD1222 vaccination. The receptors originated from an adult in good health. CDR3s leave out the opening cysteine and the closing phenylalanine or tryptophan. Size tells how often a clone was seen (once, few, many) or the class of an expanded clone, and some rows leave it out.

>.|TRBV19|TRBJ1-5
ASDTTLYSNQPQH
>few|TRBV29-1|TRBJ1-1
SVEKERNTEAF
>.|TRBV3-1/TRBV3-2|TRBJ2-3
ASSRRLAGDTQY
>.|TRBV18|TRBJ2-2
ASSPRGNTGELF
>.|TRBV7-6|TRBJ2-1
ASTWGPHHNEQF
>.|TRBV5-3|TRBJ1-3
ARPHRDKTFSGNTIY
>.|TRBV4-1|TRBJ1-6
ASSQDARLSPLH
>.|TRBV7-6|TRBJ2-1
ASSLEGTSGSGEQF
>.|TRBV6-5|TRBJ1-2
ASSPRQIANYGYT
>.|TRBV2|TRBJ2-1
ASIEDTYNEQF
>.|TRBV2|TRBJ2-2
ASNTGGAGELF
>.|TRBV10-3|TRBJ2-1
AISESGVPYNEQF
>.|TRBV11-2|TRBJ1-1
ASSLGRENTEAF
>.|TRBV30|TRBJ1-1
AWDRGLNTEAF
>.|TRBV27|TRBJ2-2
ASSFGPSGSELF
>.|TRBV7-2|TRBJ1-3
ASNRGAGQGIFGDTIY
>.|TRBV10-3|TRBJ1-2
AISFRGGDYGYT
>.|TRBV10-3|TRBJ1-2
AITDLYGYT
>once|TRBV5-1|TRBJ2-1
ASSLQLAVGEQF
>.|TRBV7-9|TRBJ2-5
ASSLGAGEETQY
>.|TRBV9|TRBJ1-4
ASSVAGGTANEKLF
>.|TRBV7-2|TRBJ2-7
ASSSEQGITGQY
>.|TRBV4-1|TRBJ1-4
ASSWGRGFRPAGYEKLF
>.|TRBV13|TRBJ2-2
ASSSPSLAGGAGELF
>.|TRBV3-1/TRBV3-2|TRBJ2-2
ASSPLGGTGELF
>.|TRBV11-3|TRBJ2-7
ASSSTGAPLRQY
>.|TRBV7-2|TRBJ2-1
ASSPGTSGGGEQF
>.|TRBV4-1|TRBJ1-2
ASSQACLLQGRG
>.|TRBV21-1|TRBJ1-5
ASSQEGGQPQH
>.|TRBV27|TRBJ1-2
ASSEASWDSYGYT
>.|TRBV2|TRBJ2-2
ASSTDGSGSGSGELF
>.|TRBV6-5|TRBJ1-1
ASSYFSTNTEAF
>.|TRBV6-5|TRBJ2-7
ASSLLQGGYEQY
>.|TRBV19|TRBJ2-7
ASSILAGAGDEQY